The 3 T cell receptor beta chains in this list originate from one sample, sequenced in a study of T cell responses to AZD1222 COVID-19 vaccine. Clones were read by immunoSEQ multiplex PCR, and TCRdb kept only the in-frame ones, dropping some. The sample has some 110,000 clones, around 85% seen once; the top ten hold roughly 3.9%. The sequenced sample was peripheral blood, obtained on day 0 of MenACWY control vaccination. Every receptor here comes from an adult in good health.

This rearrangement joins TRBV7-2 to TRBJ1-2; no firm D call. This CDR3 is 13 amino acids long. Trimming pared 1 base from V and 4 bases from J, leaving 7 bases between. Per the germline V gene, CDR1 is SGHTA and CDR2 is FQGNSA. CDR3: CASSLGQIYGYTF. The CDR3 nucleotides read TGTGCCAGCAGCTTAGGGCAGATCTATGGCTACACCTTC.

The CDR3 is CASSLDGGIGYTF. The CDR3 DNA reads as TGCGCCAGCAGCTTGGACGGGGGAATCGGCTACACCTTC. The chain employs TRBV5-1 and TRBJ1-2, with a weak D call TRBD1 (5 bases). V lost 0 bases and J 8 bases, leaving 11 bases between the germline ends. CDR1 and CDR2 (germline): SGHRS, YFSETQ. This CDR3 has 13 amino acids.

J is TRBJ2-5 and V is TRBV7-9, with TRBD1 matching over 11 bases. CDR3 length: 16 amino acids. The germline V gene encodes CDR1 SEHNR and CDR2 FQNEAQ (reference sequence). The ends lost 1 base at V and 4 bases at J; junction bases unmatched: 5. The DNA for the CDR3 is TGTGCCAGCAGCTTAGGGGACAGGGGGTCCCGAGAGACCCAGTACTTC. This codes for CASSLGDRGSRETQYF.